This T cell receptor beta chain was captured by sequencing in a study of CD8 T cells in Susac syndrome. Study-wide background: Each patient with Susac syndrome, at the time of blood draw, was therapy-naive, on corticosteroids, or on intravenous immunoglobulin alone.

Trimming pared 5 bases from V and 4 bases from J, leaving 18 bases between. Germline V lookup: CDR1 MNHNY, CDR2 SVGAGI (reference sequence). The CDR3 extends over 15 amino acids. After extraction with the RNeasy kit, roughly 0.5 to 1 ug of the RNA was reverse transcribed using random hexamers. With immunoSEQ multiplex PCR, TCR beta CDR3 was amplified across 54 Vbeta and 13 Jbeta. TCRdb re-called the immunoSEQ multiplex PCR reads through MiXCR, storing one row per CDR3 protein. Among fewer than 200,000 distinct CDR3 sequences listed, 90% to 95% were seen once. The receptor was isolated from a human donor with Susac syndrome. The V gene is TRBV6-6, the J gene TRBJ2-7; tentative D call: TRBD2 (6 bases). Material for sequencing was CD4+ T cells from PBMCs. This chain's CDR3 is CASSTPGGGWYEQYF. CDR3 in DNA: TGTGCCAGCAGTACCCCCGGTGGGGGGTGGTACGAGCAGTACTTC.